This is a list of T cell receptor beta chains from one sample in a study of tumor and adjacent non-tumor tissue in lung cancer. TCRdb independently ran MiXCR on the multiplex PCR reads; one entry per CDR3 protein. The sample holds 60,000 to 80,000 distinct CDR3 sequences; roughly 75% are singletons and the top ten take around 30%. Sequenced input: distant non-tumor lung tissue. These TCRs come from a woman aged 50 to 65 with non-small cell lung cancer. The CDR3 runs from the conserved cysteine through the conserved F or W. The order of the fields is clone size, J gene, V gene, D gene, CDR3 protein, CDR3 DNA. D genes are given only for firm matches. Where a row states a size, it is once, few, many or the class of an expanded clone; other rows omit it.

size: .; J: TRBJ2-3; V: TRBV11-3; D: TRBD2; CDR3: CASSLSGPSGISTDTQYF; DNA: TGTGCCAGCAGCTTGTCGGGGCCTAGCGGGATTAGCACAGATACGCAGTATTTT
size: .; J: TRBJ2-7; V: TRBV11-2; D: .; CDR3: CASSLAVAPYVQYF; DNA: TGTGCCAGCAGCCTGGCGGTCGCCCCCTACGTGCAGTACTTC
size: many; J: TRBJ1-1; V: TRBV6-2/TRBV6-3; D: .; CDR3: CASSYRQGGNTEAFF; DNA: TGTGCCAGCAGTTACCGGCAGGGTGGGAACACTGAAGCTTTCTTT
size: many; J: TRBJ2-7; V: TRBV20-1; D: .; CDR3: CSARDHSSAAGPSYEQYF; DNA: TGCAGTGCTAGAGACCACTCCTCTGCAGCGGGCCCCTCCTACGAGCAGTACTTC
size: many; J: TRBJ2-1; V: TRBV29-1; D: .; CDR3: CSVGSVGYPYNEQFF; DNA: TGCAGCGTTGGTTCGGTGGGGTACCCCTACAATGAGCAGTTCTTC
size: medium-sized; J: TRBJ2-7; V: TRBV11-1; D: .; CDR3: CASSPRASYEQYF; DNA: TGTGCCAGCAGCCCTAGGGCATCCTACGAGCAGTACTTC
size: .; J: TRBJ2-5; V: TRBV6-6; D: .; CDR3: CASGGGWETQYF; DNA: TGTGCCAGCGGTGGTGGTTGGGAGACCCAGTACTTC
size: .; J: TRBJ2-1; V: TRBV24-1; D: TRBD2; CDR3: CAISLAGGQNNGQFF; DNA: TGTGCCATCAGCCTAGCGGGAGGGCAAAACAATGGGCAGTTCTTC
size: .; J: TRBJ2-1; V: TRBV4-3; D: TRBD2; CDR3: CASSHASGNNGQFF; DNA: TGCGCCAGCAGCCACGCTAGCGGGAACAATGGGCAGTTCTTC
size: once; J: TRBJ2-1; V: TRBV11-2; D: .; CDR3: CTSSSGLHNEQFF; DNA: TGTACCAGCAGCTCCGGACTTCATAATGAGCAGTTCTTC
size: .; J: TRBJ2-1; V: TRBV11-2; D: TRBD2; CDR3: CASSLEGTSEQQFF; DNA: TGTGCGAGCAGCTTGGAAGGGACTAGCGAGCAGCAGTTCTTC
size: once; J: TRBJ1-5; V: TRBV9; D: .; CDR3: CASSVGLTGTPKPQHF; DNA: TGTGCCAGCAGCGTAGGACTGACAGGTACCCCGAAGCCCCAGCATTTT
size: .; J: TRBJ1-3; V: TRBV18; D: .; CDR3: CASSPRSSGNTIYF; DNA: TGTGCAAGCTCACCAAGGAGCTCTGGAAACACCATATATTTT
size: .; J: TRBJ1-5; V: TRBV6-5; D: .; CDR3: CASRDKGNQPQHF; DNA: TGTGCTAGCAGGGACAAGGGAAATCAGCCCCAGCATTTT
size: many; J: TRBJ1-2; V: TRBV12-3/TRBV12-4; D: .; CDR3: CASRPGTDNYGYTF; DNA: TGTGCCAGCAGACCCGGGACGGATAACTATGGCTACACCTTC
size: many; J: TRBJ1-3; V: TRBV6-2/TRBV6-3; D: .; CDR3: CASSSDIGNTIYF; DNA: TGTGCCAGCAGTTCCGACATTGGAAACACCATATATTTT
size: once; J: TRBJ2-5; V: TRBV20-1; D: .; CDR3: CSAILTEETQYF; DNA: TGCAGTGCTATTCTAACAGAAGAGACTCAGTACTTC
size: .; J: TRBJ1-5; V: TRBV4-2; D: .; CDR3: CAISIFGARETNQPQHF; DNA: TGTGCCATCAGCATCTTTGGGGCCAGAGAGACAAATCAGCCCCAGCATTTT
size: .; J: TRBJ2-7; V: TRBV11-2; D: TRBD1; CDR3: CASISGTGRTYERYF; DNA: TGTGCCAGCATCTCAGGGACAGGCCGGACCTACGAGCGGTACTTC
size: once; J: TRBJ1-2; V: TRBV29-1; D: .; CDR3: CSGDSLDYGCTF; DNA: .
size: .; J: TRBJ2-3; V: TRBV13; D: TRBD2; CDR3: CVSSFRPSGFADTQYF; DNA: TGTGTCAGCAGCTTTCGTCCTAGCGGGTTCGCAGATACGCAGTATTTT
size: .; J: TRBJ2-3; V: TRBV29-1; D: .; CDR3: CSVRVVDTDTQYF; DNA: TGCAGCGTTAGGGTGGTAGACACAGATACGCAGTATTTT
size: .; J: TRBJ1-6; V: TRBV7-9; D: .; CDR3: CASSAGHDNSPLHF; DNA: TGTGCCAGCAGCGCCGGACATGATAATTCACCCCTCCACTTT
size: .; J: TRBJ2-7; V: TRBV12-3/TRBV12-4; D: TRBD2; CDR3: CARNLTSGLHRNGYEQYF; DNA: TGTGCCAGGAATTTAACATCGGGACTACACCGAAATGGGTACGAGCAGTACTTC
size: once; J: TRBJ1-5; V: TRBV6-2/TRBV6-3; D: .; CDR3: CASSFESVVYVSGLKKPQQF; DNA: TGTGCCAGCAGTTTCGAATCTGTGGTATATGTCAGCGGTCTTAAAAAGCCCCAGCAATTT
size: many; J: TRBJ1-2; V: TRBV5-4; D: TRBD1; CDR3: CASTHRGQSFYGYTF; DNA: TGTGCCAGCACCCATCGGGGACAGAGCTTTTATGGCTACACCTTC
size: many; J: TRBJ2-1; V: TRBV11-2; D: TRBD2; CDR3: CASSLVNSGSKNEQFF; DNA: TGTGCCAGCAGCTTAGTGAATAGCGGGAGTAAGAATGAGCAGTTCTTC
size: many; J: TRBJ2-7; V: TRBV6-1; D: .; CDR3: CASTLIPGTHTSGWLYEQYF; DNA: TGTGCCAGCACTCTAATACCCGGTACCCATACAAGCGGATGGTTGTACGAGCAGTACTTC
size: .; J: TRBJ2-1; V: TRBV5-1; D: TRBD1; CDR3: CASSVGQGSYNEQFF; DNA: TGCGCCAGCAGCGTCGGACAGGGTTCCTACAATGAGCAGTTCTTC
size: .; J: TRBJ2-3; V: TRBV20-1; D: .; CDR3: CSARILRGAMEATDTQYF; DNA: TGCAGTGCTAGGATACTACGAGGGGCGATGGAGGCCACAGATACGCAGTATTTT
size: .; J: TRBJ2-3; V: TRBV28; D: .; CDR3: CASSSPKSGAGTDTQYF; DNA: TGTGCCAGCAGTTCCCCCAAGTCAGGGGCCGGCACAGATACGCAGTATTTT
size: .; J: TRBJ1-3; V: TRBV4-1; D: .; CDR3: CCRSQTAPGNTIYF; DNA: TGCTGCAGGAGCCAAACGGCACCTGGAAACACCATATATTTT
size: few; J: TRBJ2-3; V: TRBV7-9; D: .; CDR3: CASSLASRSTDTQYF; DNA: TGTGCCAGCAGCTTAGCGTCGCGGAGCACAGATACGCAGTATTTT